The source of this T cell receptor beta chain is a study of T cells in Graves' hyperthyroidism and ophthalmopathy. With 4 bases clipped from V and 3 bases from J, the junction kept 6 bases outside the gene matches. The CDR3 loop spans 14 amino acids. CDR1 is SGHRS, CDR2 YFSETQ, per germline. Study results and caveats: Ophthalmopathy got predicted by the model a median about six months before its onset. Most clonotypes that expanded in the thyroid above 0.001 also showed up in blood.

What was amplified from RNA transcripts were TCR beta CDR3 regions. The primer set for the first-round RT-PCR of the TCR CDR3 was HTBI. Each CDR3 protein gets one entry after TCRdb re-called the multiplex PCR reads with MiXCR. The sample carries about 610,000 distinct CDR3 sequences, 14% to 15% recorded once. This clonotype was found many times. Its antigen is not known. Diagnosis relied on clinical symptoms, serum thyroxine and TRAb, thyroid ultrasound and orbital computed tomography. PBMCs were obtained from roughly 10 ml fresh peripheral blood. Sequenced sample: blood. This sequence was found in a middle-aged woman with Graves' ophthalmopathy. This rearrangement joins TRBV5-1 to TRBJ2-7; the match to TRBD2 covers 8 bases. CDR3 sequence reads: CASSLGGANYEQYF. CDR3 nucleotides: TGCGCCAGCAGCCTCGGGGGGGCCAACTACGAGCAGTACTTC.